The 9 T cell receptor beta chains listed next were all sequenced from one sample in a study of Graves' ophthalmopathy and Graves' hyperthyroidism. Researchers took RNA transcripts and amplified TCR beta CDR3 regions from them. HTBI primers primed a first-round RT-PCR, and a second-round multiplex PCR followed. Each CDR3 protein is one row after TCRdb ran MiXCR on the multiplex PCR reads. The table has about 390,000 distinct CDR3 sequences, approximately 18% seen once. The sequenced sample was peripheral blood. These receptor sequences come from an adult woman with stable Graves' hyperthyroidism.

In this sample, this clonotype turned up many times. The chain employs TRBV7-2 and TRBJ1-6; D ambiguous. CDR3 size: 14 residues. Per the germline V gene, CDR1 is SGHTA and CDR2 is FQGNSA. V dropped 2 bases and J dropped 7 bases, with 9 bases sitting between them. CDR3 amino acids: CASSLSGGNSPLHF. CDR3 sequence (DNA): TGTGCCAGCAGCTTATCCGGTGGGAATTCACCCCTCCACTTT.

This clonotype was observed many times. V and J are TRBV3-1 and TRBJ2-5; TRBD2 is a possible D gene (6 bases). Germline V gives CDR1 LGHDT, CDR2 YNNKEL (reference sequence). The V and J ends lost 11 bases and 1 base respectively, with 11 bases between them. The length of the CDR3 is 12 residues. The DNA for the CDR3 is TGTGCCGTTAGCGGTACCCAAGAGACCCAGTACTTC. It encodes CAVSGTQETQYF.

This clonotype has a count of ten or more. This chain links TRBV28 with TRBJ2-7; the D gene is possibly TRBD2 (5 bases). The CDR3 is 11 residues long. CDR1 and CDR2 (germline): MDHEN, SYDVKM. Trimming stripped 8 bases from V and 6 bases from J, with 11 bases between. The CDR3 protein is CASLTLGEQYF. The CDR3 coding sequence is TGTGCCAGCCTAACACTAGGCGAGCAGTACTTC.

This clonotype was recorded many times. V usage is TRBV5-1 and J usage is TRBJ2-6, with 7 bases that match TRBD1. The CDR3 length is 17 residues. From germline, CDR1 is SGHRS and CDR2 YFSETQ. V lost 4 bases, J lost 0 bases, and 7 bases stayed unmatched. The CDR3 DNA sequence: TGCGCCAGCAGCCGGGACAGCCTTTACTCTGGGGCCAACGTCCTGACTTTC. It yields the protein CASSRDSLYSGANVLTF. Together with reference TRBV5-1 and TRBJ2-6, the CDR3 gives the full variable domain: KAGVTQTPRYLIKTRGQQVTLSCSPISGHRSVSWYQQTPGQGLQFLFEYFSETQRNKGNFPGRFSGRQFSNSRSEMNVSTLELGDSALYLCASSRDSLYSGANVLTFGAGSRLTVL.

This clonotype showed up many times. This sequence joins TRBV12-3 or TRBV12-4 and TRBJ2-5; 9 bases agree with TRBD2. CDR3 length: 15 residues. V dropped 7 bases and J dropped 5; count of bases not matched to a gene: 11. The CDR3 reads CASNFAGGPGETQYF. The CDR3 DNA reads TGTGCCAGCAATTTTGCGGGAGGGCCTGGGGAGACCCAGTACTTC.

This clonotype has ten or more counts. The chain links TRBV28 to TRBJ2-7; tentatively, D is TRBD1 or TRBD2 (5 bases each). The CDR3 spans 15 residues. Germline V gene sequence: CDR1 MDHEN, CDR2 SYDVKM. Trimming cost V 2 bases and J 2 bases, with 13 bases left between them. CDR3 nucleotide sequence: TGTGCCAGCAGTTTAGGGGGTGGACTGACCTACGAGCAGTACTTC. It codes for CASSLGGGLTYEQYF.

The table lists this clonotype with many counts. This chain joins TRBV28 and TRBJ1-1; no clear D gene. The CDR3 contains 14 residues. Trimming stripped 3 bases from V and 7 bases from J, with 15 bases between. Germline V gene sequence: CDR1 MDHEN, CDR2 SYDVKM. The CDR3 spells CASSFLRNPDEAFF. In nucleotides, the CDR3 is TGTGCCAGCAGTTTTTTGCGGAATCCGGATGAAGCTTTCTTT.

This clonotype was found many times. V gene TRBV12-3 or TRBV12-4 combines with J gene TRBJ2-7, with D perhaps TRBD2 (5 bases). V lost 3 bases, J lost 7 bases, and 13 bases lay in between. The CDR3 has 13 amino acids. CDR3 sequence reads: CASSFQRRGEQYF. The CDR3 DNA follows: TGTGCCAGCAGTTTTCAGAGGAGAGGGGAGCAGTACTTC.

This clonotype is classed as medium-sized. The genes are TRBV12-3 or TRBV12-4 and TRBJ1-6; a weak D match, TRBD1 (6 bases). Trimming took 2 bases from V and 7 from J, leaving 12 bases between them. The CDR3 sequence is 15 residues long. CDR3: CASSLTGRKNSPLHF. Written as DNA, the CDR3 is TGTGCCAGCAGTTTAACAGGGCGCAAAAATTCACCCCTCCACTTT.